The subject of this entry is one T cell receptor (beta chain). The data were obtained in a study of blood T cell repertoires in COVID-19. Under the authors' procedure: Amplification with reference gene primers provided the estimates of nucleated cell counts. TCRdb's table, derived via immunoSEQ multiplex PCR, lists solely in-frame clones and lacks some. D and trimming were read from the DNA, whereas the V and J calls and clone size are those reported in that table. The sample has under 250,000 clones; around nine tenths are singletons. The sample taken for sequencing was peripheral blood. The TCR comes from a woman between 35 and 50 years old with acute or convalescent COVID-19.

The CDR3 DNA reads TGCGCCAGCAGCTCGGCAGGGGGCAGGTATTCCTATGGCTACACCTTC. Its protein product is CASSSAGGRYSYGYTF. The V gene is TRBV5-1, the J gene TRBJ1-2; 8 bases agree with TRBD1. The length of the CDR3 is 16 residues. J lost 4 bases, V lost 3 bases, and 11 bases had no gene match. CDR1 is SGHRS and CDR2 is YFSETQ in the germline V gene.